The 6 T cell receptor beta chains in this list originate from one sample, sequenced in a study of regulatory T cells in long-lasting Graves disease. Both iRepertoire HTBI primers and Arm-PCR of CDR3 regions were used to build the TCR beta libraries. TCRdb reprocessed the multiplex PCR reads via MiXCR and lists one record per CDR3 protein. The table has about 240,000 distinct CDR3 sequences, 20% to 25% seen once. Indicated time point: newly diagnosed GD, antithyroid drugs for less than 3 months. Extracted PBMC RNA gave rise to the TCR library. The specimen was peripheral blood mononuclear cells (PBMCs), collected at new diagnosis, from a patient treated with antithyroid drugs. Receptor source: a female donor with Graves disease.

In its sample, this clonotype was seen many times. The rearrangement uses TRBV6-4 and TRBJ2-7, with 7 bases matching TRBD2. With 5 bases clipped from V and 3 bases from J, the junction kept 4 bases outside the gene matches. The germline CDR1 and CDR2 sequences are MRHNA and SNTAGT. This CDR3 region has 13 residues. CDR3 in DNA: TGTGCCAGCAGTTACGGACTAGGCTACGAGCAGTACTTC. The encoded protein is CASSYGLGYEQYF.

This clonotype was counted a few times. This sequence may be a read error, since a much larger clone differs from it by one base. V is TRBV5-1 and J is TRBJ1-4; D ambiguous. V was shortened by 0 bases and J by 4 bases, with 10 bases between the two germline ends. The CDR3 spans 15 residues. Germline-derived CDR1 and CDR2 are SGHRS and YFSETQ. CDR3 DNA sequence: TGCGCCAGCAGCTTGGGAATTGCAATTAATGAAAAACTGTTTTTT. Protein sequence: CASSLGIAINEKLFF.

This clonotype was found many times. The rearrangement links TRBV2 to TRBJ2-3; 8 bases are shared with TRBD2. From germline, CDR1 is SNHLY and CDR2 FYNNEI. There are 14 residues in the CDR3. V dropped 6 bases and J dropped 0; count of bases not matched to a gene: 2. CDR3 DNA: TGTGCCAGCAGGGTAGCGGGGAGCACAGATACGCAGTATTTT. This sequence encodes CASRVAGSTDTQYF.

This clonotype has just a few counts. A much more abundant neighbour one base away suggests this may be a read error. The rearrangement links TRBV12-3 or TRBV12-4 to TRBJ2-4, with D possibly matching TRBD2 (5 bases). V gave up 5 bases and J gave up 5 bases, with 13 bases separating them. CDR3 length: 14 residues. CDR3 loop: CASSPPGKQNIQYF. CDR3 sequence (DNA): TGTGCCAGCAGTCCGCCGGGGAAGCAAAACATTCAGTACTTC.

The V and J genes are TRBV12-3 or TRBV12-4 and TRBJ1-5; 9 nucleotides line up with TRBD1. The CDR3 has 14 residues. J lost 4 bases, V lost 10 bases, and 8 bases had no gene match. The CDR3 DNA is TGTGCCAACAGACGACAGGGGGAGAATCAGCCCCAGCATTTT. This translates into CANRRQGENQPQHF.

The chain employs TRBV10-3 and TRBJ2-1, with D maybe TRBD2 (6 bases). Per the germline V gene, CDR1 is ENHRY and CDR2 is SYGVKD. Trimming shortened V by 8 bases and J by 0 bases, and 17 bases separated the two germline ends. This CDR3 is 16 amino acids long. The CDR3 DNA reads TGTGCCATCCGACAGACTAGGGGAAGCTCCTACAATGAGCAGTTCTTC. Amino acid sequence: CAIRQTRGSSYNEQFF.